The 28 T cell receptor beta chains below were found in one sample sequenced in a study of CD8+CD57+ T cells in acquired aplastic anemia. The TCR beta profiling, which covered VDJ combination and CDR3 sequence, was carried out using genomic DNA as the template. TCRdb recomputed calls from the reads with MiXCR, one row per CDR3 protein. There are approximately 170,000 distinct CDR3 sequences in the sample; around 60% occur only once, and 45% to 55% lies in the top ten. The sample consisted of sorted CD4+, CD8+, or CD8+CD57+ T cells (not recorded which) from PBMCs. The source of these receptors is a human donor in good health.

Turning to this clonotype: At one end the junction does not follow the germline gene, possibly because of a read error. The gene calls are TRBV3-1 and TRBJ1-1; D is uncertain. This CDR3 has 11 amino acids. Per the germline V gene, CDR1 is LGHDT and CDR2 is YNNKEL (reference sequence). CDR3 sequence (DNA): TGTGCCAGCAGCCAAGGGCCATCTCTCGACTTT. Protein: CASSQGPSLDF. The variable domain in full, completed from reference TRBV3-1 and TRBJ1-1, reads DTAVSQTPKYLVTQMGNDKSIKCEQNLGHDTMYWYKQDSKKFLKIMFSYNNKELIINETVPNRFSPKSPDKAHLNLHINSLELGDSAVYFCASSQGPSLDFGQGTRLTVV.

The gene calls are TRBV24-1 and TRBJ2-1; weak D call: TRBD2 (6 bases). The V end lost 2 bases, the J end lost 5 bases, and 15 bases lay between the germline ends. Germline V CDR1 and CDR2: KGHDR, SFDVKD. The CDR3 covers 16 residues. CDR3 loop: CATSDWGDQPNNEQFF. CDR3 nucleotide sequence: TGTGCCACCAGTGATTGGGGGGACCAACCAAACAATGAGCAGTTCTTC.

This clonotype was detected only once. The gene calls are TRBV24-1 and TRBJ2-2; D is ambiguous. In germline, CDR1 is KGHDR, CDR2 SFDVKD. This CDR3 spans 12 amino acids. V lost 9 bases and J lost 9, with 13 bases in between. Written as DNA, the CDR3 is TGTGCCACCTCCTCACGGCACCGGGAGCTGTTTTTT. Translating gives CATSSRHRELFF.

The chain links TRBV7-9 to TRBJ2-1, with 8 nucleotides matching TRBD2. The CDR3 has 15 residues. V lost 5 bases to trimming and J lost 8 bases; unmatched junction nucleotides: 11. CDR1 and CDR2 from the germline V gene are SEHNR and FQNEAQ (reference sequence). CDR3 sequence reads: CASSVNPGLEDEQFF. The CDR3 bases are TGTGCCAGCAGCGTAAATCCGGGACTAGAGGATGAGCAGTTCTTC.

This clonotype has just a few counts. This sequence may be a read error, since a much larger clone differs from it by one base. The genes are TRBV15 and TRBJ1-3; D gene unclear. The V end lost 5 bases, the J end lost 9 bases, and 14 bases lay between the germline ends. The CDR3 extends over 13 amino acids. Germline V gene lookup returns CDR1 LNHNV and CDR2 YYDKDF (reference sequence). The CDR3: CATSEGHGSTIYF. Here the CDR3 DNA reads TGTGCCACCAGCGAAGGGCACGGGAGCACCATATATTTT.

A few counts support this clonotype. The chain uses TRBV5-6 and TRBJ1-6, with D tentatively TRBD1 (5 bases). The CDR3 contains 14 residues. Looked up from germline, CDR1 is SGHDT and CDR2 is YYEEEE. V lost 0 bases, J lost 9 bases, and 10 bases lay in between. The CDR3 loop is CASSLGLGGSPLHF. The CDR3 DNA follows: TGTGCCAGCAGCTTGGGGCTTGGGGGTTCACCCCTCCACTTT.

The V gene is TRBV20-1, the J gene TRBJ2-7, with 8 bases lining up with TRBD1. The CDR3 consists of 13 residues. CDR1 is DFQATT and CDR2 is SNEGSKA in the germline V gene (reference sequence). V was pared by 6 bases and J by 0 bases, with 4 bases of the junction left unmatched. The CDR3 loop reads CSAEGQDSYEQYF. The CDR3 DNA follows: TGCAGTGCCGAGGGACAGGACTCCTACGAGCAGTACTTC.

V and J are TRBV2 and TRBJ2-7; D perhaps matches TRBD1 (5 bases). Germline CDR1 reads SNHLY; CDR2 reads FYNNEI. The CDR3 length is 13 residues. V lost 8 bases, J lost 1 base, and 12 bases lay in between. The CDR3 nucleotides read TGTGCCAGCGGAAGGGGCCCGTCCTACGAGCAGTACTTC. Translating it yields CASGRGPSYEQYF.

This sequence joins TRBV29-1 and TRBJ2-7; a weak D match, TRBD1 (5 bases). The germline V gene encodes CDR1 SQVTM and CDR2 ANQGSEA. The CDR3 is 11 residues long. Trimming shortened V by 6 bases and J by 5 bases, and 11 bases separated the two germline ends. The CDR3 here is CSVPGFNEQYF. The CDR3 bases are TGCAGCGTGCCAGGGTTCAACGAGCAGTACTTC.

The CDR3 nucleotides read TGTGCCACCAGTGACAGGGGGGGACAGGAGACCCAGTACTTC. As protein: CATSDRGGQETQYF. The V and J genes are TRBV24-1 and TRBJ2-5; D might be TRBD1 or TRBD2, each matching 7 bases. The V end was cut by 4 bases, the J end by 5 bases, with 13 bases between. The CDR3 sequence is 14 residues long. Germline assignment: CDR1 KGHDR and CDR2 SFDVKD.

The V and J genes are TRBV19 and TRBJ2-7; 8 nucleotides match TRBD2. From germline, CDR1 is LNHDA and CDR2 SQIVND (reference sequence). The CDR3 runs 13 residues. Trimming cost V 6 bases and J 2 bases; bases outside gene matches: 3. This CDR3 reads CASRTSGTYEQYF. The DNA for the CDR3 is TGTGCCAGTAGAACTAGCGGAACCTACGAGCAGTACTTC.

This chain joins TRBV12-3 or TRBV12-4 and TRBJ2-6; 11 bases match TRBD2. CDR3 length equals 17 residues. The V gene end was trimmed by 8 bases and the J gene end by 4 bases; junction bases not matched to a gene: 10. CDR3 DNA: TGTGCCAGCTCCCCGTGGCTAGCGGGAGGAGGGGCCAACGTCCTGACTTTC. Its protein product is CASSPWLAGGGANVLTF.

This CDR3 is CASSETASSYEQYF. CDR3 DNA: TGTGCCAGCAGTGAGACAGCTTCCTCCTACGAGCAGTACTTC. The chain has TRBV6-1 and TRBJ2-7, with D perhaps TRBD1 (5 bases). This CDR3 has 14 residues. The V and J ends lost 3 bases and 0 bases respectively, with 9 bases between them. Germline loops: CDR1 MNHNS, CDR2 SASEGT.

With regard to this clonotype: A much larger clone lies a single base off, so this may be a read error. No conserved phenylalanine or tryptophan ends this CDR3, so it is likely a read error. The chain joins TRBV6-1 to TRBJ2-5; TRBD2 matches at 11 bases. Germline V gene sequence: CDR1 MNHNS, CDR2 SASEGT. The CDR3 has 16 residues. V lost 6 bases, J lost 4 bases, and 10 bases stayed unmatched. CDR3 region: CASRGFHSGRGETQYS. The CDR3 bases are TGTGCCAGCAGAGGATTTCATAGCGGGAGGGGAGAGACCCAGTACTCC.

In this sample, this clonotype turned up a few times. The chain joins TRBV2 to TRBJ1-1; possible D gene TRBD1, 6 bases. The germline V and J ends were trimmed by 4 bases and 5 bases, with 14 bases remaining between them. This CDR3 has 14 residues. Germline V gives CDR1 SNHLY, CDR2 FYNNEI. CDR3 bases: TGTGCCAGCAGTGCTCACGGGGGCGAGACTGAAGCTTTCTTT. The encoded protein is CASSAHGGETEAFF.

V is TRBV29-1 and J is TRBJ1-4; 7 bases are shared with TRBD1. The V segment lost 4 bases and the J segment 9 bases; nucleotides outside the gene matches: 14. CDR1 and CDR2 (germline): SQVTM, ANQGSEA. CDR3 length: 15 residues. The CDR3 region has the DNA TGCAGCGTTGGGGGGCGAGCAGGGGGGAGTCAAAAACTGTTTTTT. It specifies CSVGGRAGGSQKLFF.

This clonotype has just a few counts. The V and J genes are TRBV10-3 and TRBJ1-2; a possible D gene is TRBD1 (6 bases). This CDR3 has 13 residues. Trimming took off 4 bases at V and 4 bases at J, with 10 bases between the two ends. In germline, CDR1 is ENHRY, CDR2 SYGVKD. In nucleotides, the CDR3 is TGTGCCATCAGTGTGGACAGCTCCTATGGCTACACCTTC. Protein product: CAISVDSSYGYTF.

The CDR3 coding sequence is TGCGCCAGCAGTGAGAGGACTAGTGGAGAGACCCAGTACTTC. Its protein product is CASSERTSGETQYF. The chain recombines TRBV10-2 with TRBJ2-5, with TRBD2 identical over 7 bases. CDR3 size: 14 residues. Germline lookup yields CDR1 WSHSY and CDR2 SAAADI. Trimming took 2 bases from V and 4 from J; bases not matched to a gene: 4.

This sequence joins TRBV9 and TRBJ2-7, with a tentative D call TRBD1 (6 bases). Per germline, CDR1 SGDLS and CDR2 YYNGEE. The CDR3 loop spans 13 amino acids. V was clipped by 7 bases and J by 7 bases, with 18 bases between them. In DNA form, the CDR3 reads TGTGCCAGCTCAAAGACAACAGGGTGGGAGCAGTACTTC. As protein: CASSKTTGWEQYF.

As regards this clonotype: The junction does not match germline at one end; this may be a read error. The V and J genes are TRBV7-7 and TRBJ2-2, with 13 bases fitting TRBD2. The CDR3 runs 17 residues. The germline V gene has CDR1 SSHAT and CDR2 FNYEAQ (reference sequence). The CDR3 is CASSSGLAGAFTGELFF. The CDR3 bases are TGTGCTAGCAGCTCCGGACTAGCGGGGGCCTTCACCGGGGAGCTGTTTTTT.

The chain is built from TRBV2 and TRBJ2-1, with 9 bases identical to TRBD1. The end of the DNA is better explained by TRBJ2-7, so the J call may be wrong. This CDR3 has 14 amino acids. Germline V gene sequence: CDR1 SNHLY, CDR2 FYNNEI. Here the CDR3 reads CASKEQGAVYEQYF. The CDR3 nucleotides are TGTGCCAGCAAAGAACAGGGGGCAGTTTACGAGCAGTACTTC.

The CDR3 region has the DNA TGCAGTGCTTTGGACAGGGTTGACTTTGGTGAGCAGTTCTTC. It specifies CSALDRVDFGEQFF. The J gene is TRBJ2-1, the V gene TRBV20-1; 8 bases map to TRBD1. Looked up from germline, CDR1 is DFQATT and CDR2 is SNEGSKA (reference sequence). J was trimmed by 9 bases and V by 5 bases; bases with no gene match: 12. This CDR3 contains 14 residues.

The chain combines TRBV7-3 with TRBJ2-1; D is unresolved. CDR1 and CDR2 (germline): SGHTA, FQGTGA. Between the trimmed V and J ends, which lost 2 bases and 5 bases, there was a span of 10 bases. The length of the CDR3 is 14 residues. CDR3 amino acids: CASSLVDSNNEQFF. CDR3 DNA sequence: TGTGCCAGCAGCTTAGTTGATTCTAACAATGAGCAGTTCTTC.

With respect to this clonotype: One end of the junction is discordant with germline, which a read error may explain. CDR3 nucleotides: TGTGCCAGCAGCTTAGGGTTGACGACTAGGTGGGTCTTC. Amino acids: CASSLGLTTRWVF. V gene TRBV7-8 combines with J gene TRBJ2-5; a possible D gene is TRBD2 (6 bases). The CDR3 is 13 residues long. The germline V gene encodes CDR1 SGHVS and CDR2 FQNEAQ.

This clonotype was counted a few times. The chain carries TRBV10-1 and TRBJ2-7; D is unclear. Trimming shortened V by 4 bases and J by 0 bases, and 7 bases separated the two germline ends. The CDR3 is 13 amino acids. The germline V gene encodes CDR1 WNHNN and CDR2 SYGVQD (reference sequence). In DNA, the CDR3 is TGCGCCAGCAGTGTGAGTAGCTCCTACGAGCAGTACTTC. Encoded protein: CASSVSSSYEQYF.

The CDR3 bases are TGTGCCACCAGTGATCCCCAGGGATCCTACAATGAGCAGTTCTTC. Translating gives CATSDPQGSYNEQFF. The chain employs TRBV24-1 and TRBJ2-1; the D gene is possibly TRBD1 (5 bases). Trimming removed 3 bases at V and 1 base at J, with 9 bases between. The germline V gene has CDR1 KGHDR and CDR2 SFDVKD. This CDR3 region has 15 residues.

This clonotype was observed at least ten times. The chain uses TRBV12-3 or TRBV12-4 and TRBJ1-1; D gene uncertain. The CDR3 consists of 15 residues. V lost 3 bases to trimming and J lost 0 bases, with 11 bases between them. DNA of the CDR3: TGTGCCAGCAGTTTTTCTCATAACATGAACACTGAAGCTTTCTTT. This gives the protein CASSFSHNMNTEAFF.

This chain links TRBV24-1 with TRBJ2-3; D possibly matches TRBD1 or TRBD2 (5 bases each). Trimming removed 5 bases from V and 4 bases from J, with 9 bases in between. CDR3 size: 13 residues. Germline values: CDR1 KGHDR, CDR2 SFDVKD. CDR3 sequence reads: CATSVRGADTQYF. In nucleotides, the CDR3 is TGTGCCACCAGTGTAAGGGGAGCAGATACGCAGTATTTT.